The TCR beta chain under discussion was sequenced for a study of regulatory T cells in long-lasting Graves disease. The study's findings and limits: Persistent disease was associated with favored TRBV28 usage and with favored use of TRBJ1-2 and TRBJ2-5. Accuracy was possibly reduced by small sample size.

Indicated time point: newly diagnosed GD, antithyroid drugs for less than 3 months. Making the TCR library involved RNA that had been extracted from PBMCs. This clonotype was counted between two and nine times. The antigen is not known. The CDR3 ends on some other residue instead of the conserved phenylalanine or tryptophan, so this is likely a read error. For TCR beta, libraries came from iRepertoire HTBI primers and Arm-PCR of CDR3 regions. TCRdb independently ran MiXCR on the multiplex PCR reads; one entry per CDR3 protein. Here the sample spans hundreds of thousands of distinct CDR3 sequences, roughly 17% being singletons. Germline CDR1 reads SGHTA; CDR2 reads FQGNSA. This CDR3 region has 15 residues. V was pared by 5 bases and J by 4 bases, with 16 bases between. This sample also appeared in a second study, on T cells in Graves' hyperthyroidism and ophthalmopathy. Per that paper: Among the patients, aged 18 to 65, hyperthyroidism was newly diagnosed and had lasted under 2 months. Most thyroid clonotypes with frequency above 0.001 were detected in blood.

The genes are TRBV7-2 and TRBJ2-3; D ambiguous. The TCR comes from a man aged 35 to 55 with Graves disease. The input for sequencing was peripheral blood mononuclear cells (PBMCs), taken at new diagnosis, from a patient treated with antithyroid drugs. CDR3 in amino acids: CASSAAWGGADTQYL. CDR3 DNA sequence: TGTGCCAGCAGCGCTGCGTGGGGTGGAGCAGATACGCAGTATCTT.